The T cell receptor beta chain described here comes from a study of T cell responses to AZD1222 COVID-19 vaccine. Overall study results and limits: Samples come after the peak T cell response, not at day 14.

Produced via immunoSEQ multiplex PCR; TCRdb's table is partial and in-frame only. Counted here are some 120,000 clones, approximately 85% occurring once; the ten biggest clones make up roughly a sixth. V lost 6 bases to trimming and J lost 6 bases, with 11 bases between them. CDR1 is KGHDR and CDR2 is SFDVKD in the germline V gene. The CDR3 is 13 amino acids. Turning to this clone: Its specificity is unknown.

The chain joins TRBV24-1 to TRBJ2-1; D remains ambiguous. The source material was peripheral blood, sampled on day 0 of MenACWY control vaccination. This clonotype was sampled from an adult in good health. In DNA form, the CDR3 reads TGTGCCACCAGTCCGGCGAGCAGCAATGAGCAGTTCTTC. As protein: CATSPASSNEQFF.